The source of this T cell receptor beta chain is a study of cytomegalovirus exposure and HLA in healthy donors. Study observations and caveats: Despite most TCR sequences being rare, some public TCRs occurred in many donors. According to a subsequent analysis, TCR clusters identified in the first cohort showed a tendency to co-occur across the 100 to 150 validation repertoires. In vitro checks showed that a few CMV-associated chains really do target CMV antigens.

The CDR3 runs to 15 residues. Germline values: CDR1 SGHRS, CDR2 YFSETQ. J lost 4 bases, V lost 1 base, and 1 base had no gene match. The assay was immunoSEQ multiplex PCR, and TCRdb's table has in-frame clones only and misses some. The table includes 150,000 or so clones, about 90% detected once. With regard to this clone: Antigen specificity is unknown.

The rearrangement joins TRBV5-1 to TRBJ2-2; TRBD1 matches 10 bases. The sample comprised PBMCs. This receptor was obtained from a young woman in good health and CMV-seropositive. CDR3 sequence reads: CASSLWTGGTGELFF. Written as DNA, the CDR3 is TGCGCCAGCAGCTTGTGGACAGGGGGCACCGGGGAGCTGTTTTTT.